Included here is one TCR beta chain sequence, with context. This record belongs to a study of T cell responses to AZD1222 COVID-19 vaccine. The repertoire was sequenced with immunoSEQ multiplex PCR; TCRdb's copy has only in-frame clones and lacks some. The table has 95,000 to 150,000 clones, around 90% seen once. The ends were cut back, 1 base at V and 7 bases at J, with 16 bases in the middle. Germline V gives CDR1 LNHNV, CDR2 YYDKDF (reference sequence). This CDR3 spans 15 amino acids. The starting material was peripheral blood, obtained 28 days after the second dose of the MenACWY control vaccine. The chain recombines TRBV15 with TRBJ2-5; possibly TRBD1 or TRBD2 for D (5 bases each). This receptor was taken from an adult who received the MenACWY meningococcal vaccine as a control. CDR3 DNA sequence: TGTGCCACCAGCAGAGGTCGGGGCAATCCGGGGACCCAGTACTTC. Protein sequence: CATSRGRGNPGTQYF.